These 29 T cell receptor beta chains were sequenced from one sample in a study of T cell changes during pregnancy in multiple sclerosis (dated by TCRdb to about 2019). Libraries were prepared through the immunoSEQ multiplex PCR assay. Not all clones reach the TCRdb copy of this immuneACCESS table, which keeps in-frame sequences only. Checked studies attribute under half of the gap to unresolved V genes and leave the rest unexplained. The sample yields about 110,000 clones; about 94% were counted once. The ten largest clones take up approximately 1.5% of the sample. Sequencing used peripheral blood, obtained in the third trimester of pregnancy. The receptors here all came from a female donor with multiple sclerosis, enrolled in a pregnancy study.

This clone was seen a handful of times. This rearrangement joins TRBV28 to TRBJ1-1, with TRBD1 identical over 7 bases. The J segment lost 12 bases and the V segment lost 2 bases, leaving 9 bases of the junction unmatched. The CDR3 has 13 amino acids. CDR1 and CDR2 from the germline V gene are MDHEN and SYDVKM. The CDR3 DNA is TGTGCCAGCAGTTTAGGGGGTCCAGGGGGGACTTTCTTT. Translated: CASSLGGPGGTFF.

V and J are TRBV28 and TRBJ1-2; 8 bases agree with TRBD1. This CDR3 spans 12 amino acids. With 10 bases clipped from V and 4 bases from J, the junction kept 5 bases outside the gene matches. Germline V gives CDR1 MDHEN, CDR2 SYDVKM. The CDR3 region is CATLTGVYGYTF. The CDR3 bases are TGTGCCACCCTGACAGGGGTCTATGGCTACACCTTC.

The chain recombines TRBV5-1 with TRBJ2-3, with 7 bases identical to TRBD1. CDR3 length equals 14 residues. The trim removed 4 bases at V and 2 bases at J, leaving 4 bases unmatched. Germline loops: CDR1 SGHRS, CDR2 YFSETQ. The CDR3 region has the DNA TGCGCCAGCAGCAAAACAGGGGCCACAGATACGCAGTATTTT. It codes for CASSKTGATDTQYF.

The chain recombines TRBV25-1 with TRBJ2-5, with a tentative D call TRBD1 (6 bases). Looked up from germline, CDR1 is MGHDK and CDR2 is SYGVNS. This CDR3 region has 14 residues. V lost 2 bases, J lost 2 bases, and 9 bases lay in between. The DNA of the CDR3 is TGTGCCAGCAGTGAACCAGGGGATCAAGAGACCCAGTACTTC. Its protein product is CASSEPGDQETQYF.

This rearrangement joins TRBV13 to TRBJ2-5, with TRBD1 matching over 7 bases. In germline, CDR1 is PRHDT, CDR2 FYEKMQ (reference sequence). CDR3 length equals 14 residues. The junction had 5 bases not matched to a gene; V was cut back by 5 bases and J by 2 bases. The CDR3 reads CASSKGQPQETQYF. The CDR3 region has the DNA TGTGCCAGCAGCAAGGGACAGCCTCAAGAGACCCAGTACTTC.

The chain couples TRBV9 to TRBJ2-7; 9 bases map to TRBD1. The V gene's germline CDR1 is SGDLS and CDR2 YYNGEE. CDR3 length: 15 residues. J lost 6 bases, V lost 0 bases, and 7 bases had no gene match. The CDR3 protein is CASSVDTRDRAEQYF. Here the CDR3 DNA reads TGTGCCAGCAGCGTAGATACCCGGGACAGGGCCGAGCAGTACTTC.

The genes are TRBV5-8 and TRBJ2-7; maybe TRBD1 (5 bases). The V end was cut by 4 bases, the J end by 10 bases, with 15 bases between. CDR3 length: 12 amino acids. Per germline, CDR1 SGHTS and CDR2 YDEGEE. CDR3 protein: CASSPRQHLQYF. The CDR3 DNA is TGTGCCAGCAGCCCAAGACAGCACCTACAGTACTTC. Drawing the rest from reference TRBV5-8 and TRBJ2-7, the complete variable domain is EAGVTQSPTHLIKTRGQQATLRCSPISGHTSVYWYQQALGLGLQFLLWYDEGEERNRGNFPPRFSGRQFPNYSSELNVNALELEDSALYLCASSPRQHLQYFGPGTRLTVT.

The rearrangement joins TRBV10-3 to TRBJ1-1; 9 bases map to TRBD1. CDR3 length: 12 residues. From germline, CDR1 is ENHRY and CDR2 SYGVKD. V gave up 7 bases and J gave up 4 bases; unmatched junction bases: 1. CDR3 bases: TGTGCCATCAAGGGACAGGGCACTGAAGCTTTCTTT. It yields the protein CAIKGQGTEAFF.

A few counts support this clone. In DNA, the CDR3 is TGTGCCATCAGTGATTTGAACAAGGGCTACACCTTC. Protein: CAISDLNKGYTF. V gene TRBV10-3 combines with J gene TRBJ1-2; no definite D call. Germline assignment: CDR1 ENHRY and CDR2 SYGVKD. The CDR3 covers 12 residues. V was trimmed by 3 bases and J by 8 bases, leaving 10 bases between them.

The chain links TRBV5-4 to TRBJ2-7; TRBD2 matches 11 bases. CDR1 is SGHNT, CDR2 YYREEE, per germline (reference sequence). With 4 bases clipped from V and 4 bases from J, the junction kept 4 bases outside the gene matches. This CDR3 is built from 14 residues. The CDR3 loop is CASSETSGAYEQYF. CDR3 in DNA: TGTGCCAGCAGCGAGACTAGCGGGGCATACGAGCAGTACTTC.

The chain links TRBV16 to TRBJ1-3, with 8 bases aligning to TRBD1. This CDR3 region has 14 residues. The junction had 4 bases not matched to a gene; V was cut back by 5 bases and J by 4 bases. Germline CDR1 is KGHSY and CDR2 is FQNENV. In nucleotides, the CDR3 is TGTGCCAGCAGCTTGACAGGGGACGGAAACACCATATATTTT. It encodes CASSLTGDGNTIYF.

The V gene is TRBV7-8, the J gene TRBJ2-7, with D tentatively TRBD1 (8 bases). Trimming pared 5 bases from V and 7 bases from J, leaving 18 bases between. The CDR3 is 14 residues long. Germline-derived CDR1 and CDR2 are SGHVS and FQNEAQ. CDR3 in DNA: TGTGCCAGCAGCCCAAGTGGACAGGGAGGGGAGCAGTACTTC. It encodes CASSPSGQGGEQYF.

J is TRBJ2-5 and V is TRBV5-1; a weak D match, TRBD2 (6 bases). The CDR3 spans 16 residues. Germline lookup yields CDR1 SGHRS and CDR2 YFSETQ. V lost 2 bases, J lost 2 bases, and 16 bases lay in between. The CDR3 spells CASSLGDFNFQETQYF. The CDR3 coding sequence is TGCGCCAGCAGCTTAGGGGACTTCAATTTTCAAGAGACCCAGTACTTC.

The CDR3 DNA reads TGTGCCAGCAGGGGGGGAGGACAGGGATTCAACGAGCAGTACTTC. Its translation is CASRGGGQGFNEQYF. This chain uses TRBV6-5 with TRBJ2-7; 8 bases line up with TRBD1. The ends lost 6 bases at V and 5 bases at J; junction bases unmatched: 12. CDR1 is MNHEY and CDR2 is SVGAGI in the germline V gene. The CDR3 is made up of 15 amino acids.

DNA of the CDR3: TGTGCCAGCTCACCCAGGGGAGCTCTTGGAAACACCATATATTTT. Protein: CASSPRGALGNTIYF. This sequence joins TRBV18 and TRBJ1-3, with a tentative D call TRBD1 (6 bases). The CDR3 loop spans 15 amino acids. Germline V lookup: CDR1 KGHSH, CDR2 LQKENI. Between the trimmed V and J ends, which lost 3 bases and 3 bases, there was a span of 12 bases. Drawing the rest from reference TRBV18 and TRBJ1-3, the complete variable domain is NAGVMQNPRHLVRRRGQEARLRCSPMKGHSHVYWYRQLPEEGLKFMVYLQKENIIDESGMPKERFSAEFPKEGPSILRIQQVVRGDSAAYFCASSPRGALGNTIYFGEGSWLTVV.

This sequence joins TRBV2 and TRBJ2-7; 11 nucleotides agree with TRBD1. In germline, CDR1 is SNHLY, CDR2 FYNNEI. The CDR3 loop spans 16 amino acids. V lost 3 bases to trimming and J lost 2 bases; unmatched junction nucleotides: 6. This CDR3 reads CASSELQGQGAYEQYF. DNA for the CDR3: TGTGCCAGCAGTGAGCTCCAGGGACAGGGGGCCTACGAGCAGTACTTC.

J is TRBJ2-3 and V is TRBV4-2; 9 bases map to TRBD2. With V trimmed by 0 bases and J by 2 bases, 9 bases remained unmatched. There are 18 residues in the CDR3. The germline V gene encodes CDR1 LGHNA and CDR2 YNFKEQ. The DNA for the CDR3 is TGTGCCAGCAGCCAAGATAACCTAGCGGGGTCCCCCACAGATACGCAGTATTTT. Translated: CASSQDNLAGSPTDTQYF.

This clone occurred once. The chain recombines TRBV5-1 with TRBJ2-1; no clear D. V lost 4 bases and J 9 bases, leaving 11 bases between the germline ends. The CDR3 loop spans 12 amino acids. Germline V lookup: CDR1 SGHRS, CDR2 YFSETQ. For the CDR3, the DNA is TGCGCCAGCAGCGTTAGCTACGGTGAGCAGTTCTTC. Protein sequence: CASSVSYGEQFF.

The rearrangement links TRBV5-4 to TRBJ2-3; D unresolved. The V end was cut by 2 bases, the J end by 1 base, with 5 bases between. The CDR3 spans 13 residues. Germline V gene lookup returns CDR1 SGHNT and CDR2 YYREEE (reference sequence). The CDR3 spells CASSFPGTDTQYF. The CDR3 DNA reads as TGTGCCAGCAGCTTCCCCGGCACAGATACGCAGTATTTT.

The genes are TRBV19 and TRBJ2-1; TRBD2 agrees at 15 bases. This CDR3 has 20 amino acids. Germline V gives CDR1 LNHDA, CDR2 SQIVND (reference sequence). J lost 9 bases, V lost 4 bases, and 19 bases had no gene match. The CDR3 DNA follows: TGTGCCAGTAGTACACACCCCAGAACTTCCGGGACTAGCGGGGGGCGTGAGCAGTTCTTC. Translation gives CASSTHPRTSGTSGGREQFF.

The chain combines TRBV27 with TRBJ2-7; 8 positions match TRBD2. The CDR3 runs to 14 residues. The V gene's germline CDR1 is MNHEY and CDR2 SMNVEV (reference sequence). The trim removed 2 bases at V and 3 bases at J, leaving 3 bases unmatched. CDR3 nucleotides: TGTGCCAGCAGTTTAGTAGCGGGGAACTACGAGCAGTACTTC. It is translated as CASSLVAGNYEQYF.

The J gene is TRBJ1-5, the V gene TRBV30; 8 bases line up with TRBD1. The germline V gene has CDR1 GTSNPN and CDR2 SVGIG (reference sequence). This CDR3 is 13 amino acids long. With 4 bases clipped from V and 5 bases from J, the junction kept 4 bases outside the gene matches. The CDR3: CAWTQDRDQPQHF. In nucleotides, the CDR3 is TGTGCCTGGACCCAGGACAGGGATCAGCCCCAGCATTTT.

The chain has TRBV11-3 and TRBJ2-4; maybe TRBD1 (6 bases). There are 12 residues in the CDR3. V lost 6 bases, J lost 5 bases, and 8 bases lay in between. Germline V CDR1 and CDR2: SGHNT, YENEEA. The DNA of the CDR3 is TGTGCCAGCAGTAACAGGGAAAACATTCAGTACTTC. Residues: CASSNRENIQYF. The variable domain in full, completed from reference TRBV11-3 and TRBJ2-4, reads EAGVVQSPRYKIIEKKQPVAFWCNPISGHNTLYWYLQNLGQGPELLIRYENEEAVDDSQLPKDRFSAERLKGVDSTLKIQPAELGDSAVYLCASSNRENIQYFGAGTRLSVL.

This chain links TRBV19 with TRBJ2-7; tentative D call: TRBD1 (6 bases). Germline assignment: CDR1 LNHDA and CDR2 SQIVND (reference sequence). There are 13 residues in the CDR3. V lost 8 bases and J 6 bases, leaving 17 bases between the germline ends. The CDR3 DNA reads TGTGCCAGTGCTTACAGGGAAAAGACCGAGCAGTACTTC. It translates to CASAYREKTEQYF. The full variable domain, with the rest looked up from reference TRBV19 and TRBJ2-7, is DGGITQSPKYLFRKEGQNVTLSCEQNLNHDAMYWYRQDPGQGLRLIYYSQIVNDFQKGDIAEGYSVSREKKESFPLTVTSAQKNPTAFYLCASAYREKTEQYFGPGTRLTVT.

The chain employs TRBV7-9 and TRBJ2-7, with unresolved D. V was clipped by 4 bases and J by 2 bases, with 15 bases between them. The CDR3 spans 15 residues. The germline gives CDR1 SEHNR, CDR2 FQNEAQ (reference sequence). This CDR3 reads CASSSALRYPYEQYF. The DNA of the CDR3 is TGTGCCAGCAGCTCCGCCCTCAGGTACCCCTACGAGCAGTACTTC. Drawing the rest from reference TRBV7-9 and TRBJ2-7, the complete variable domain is DTGVSQNPRHKITKRGQNVTFRCDPISEHNRLYWYRQTLGQGPEFLTYFQNEAQLEKSRLLSDRFSAERPKGSFSTLEIQRTEQGDSAMYLCASSSALRYPYEQYFGPGTRLTVT.

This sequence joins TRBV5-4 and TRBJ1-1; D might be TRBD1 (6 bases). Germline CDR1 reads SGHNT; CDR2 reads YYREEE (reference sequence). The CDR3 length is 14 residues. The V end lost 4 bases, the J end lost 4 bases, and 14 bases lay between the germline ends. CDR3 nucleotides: TGTGCCAGCAGCCCTCGGGGGGCGGGCACTGAAGCTTTCTTT. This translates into CASSPRGAGTEAFF.

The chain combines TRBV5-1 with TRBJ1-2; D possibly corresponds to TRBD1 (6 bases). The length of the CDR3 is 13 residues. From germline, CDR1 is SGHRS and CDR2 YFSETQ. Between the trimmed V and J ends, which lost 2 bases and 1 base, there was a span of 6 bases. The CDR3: CASSLQGNYGYTF. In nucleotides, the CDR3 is TGCGCCAGCAGCTTACAGGGTAACTATGGCTACACCTTC.

CDR3 nucleotide sequence: TGTGCCAGCAGCCACCCGGACAGGCTGGGGACCCAGTACTTC. The encoded protein is CASSHPDRLGTQYF. The chain links TRBV5-4 to TRBJ2-5; 7 bases fit TRBD1. V dropped 4 bases and J dropped 7; count of bases not matched to a gene: 10. Germline CDR1 and CDR2: SGHNT and YYREEE (reference sequence). The CDR3 is 14 amino acids.

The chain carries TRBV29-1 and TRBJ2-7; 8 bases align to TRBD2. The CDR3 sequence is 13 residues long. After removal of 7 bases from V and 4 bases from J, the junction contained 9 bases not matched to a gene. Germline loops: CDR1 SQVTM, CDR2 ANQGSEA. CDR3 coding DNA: TGCAGCGCGGGACTAGTGGGAGGATACGAGCAGTACTTC. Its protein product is CSAGLVGGYEQYF.